The T cell receptor (beta chain) described here comes from a study of shared clonotypes between healthy human individuals. Clones were sequenced by immunoSEQ multiplex PCR, and TCRdb holds only the in-frame ones, with some missing. Among 1,500,000 or so clones listed, less than 99% were seen once. Concerning this clone itself: The antigen remains unidentified.

Germline CDR1 and CDR2: KGHSH and LQKENI. J was trimmed by 0 bases and V by 5 bases; bases with no gene match: 5. The CDR3 has 16 residues. Study-level points and caveats: Memory subsets generally showed lower estimated richness than naive subsets. Approximately 5.4% of naive CD4 clonotypes were common to a few donors.

The V and J genes are TRBV18 and TRBJ1-2; 11 nucleotides align to TRBD1. The source of this sequence is a man aged 25 to 40 in good health. The sample consisted of naive CD4+ T cells sorted from blood. Subset of the sample: CD45RA+ positively selected. In DNA, the CDR3 is TGTGCCAGCTCAAAGGACAGGGGGCCAGCTAACTATGGCTACACCTTC. Encoded protein: CASSKDRGPANYGYTF.